Each of the 20 T cell receptor beta chains below was sequenced from the same sample in a study of blood T cell repertoires in COVID-19. Libraries were prepared by immunoSEQ multiplex PCR; TCRdb keeps only in-frame clonotypes and omits some of them. The sample carries approximately 170,000 clones, about four fifths recorded once. Sequenced input: peripheral blood. These receptors were taken from an older man with active or convalescent COVID-19.

This clone was seen a handful of times. The V and J genes are TRBV11-2 and TRBJ2-7; 9 nucleotides match TRBD1. The CDR3 extends over 16 amino acids. Germline V gives CDR1 SGHAT, CDR2 FQNNGV. Trimming took 5 bases from V and 6 from J; bases not matched to a gene: 14. The CDR3 loop reads CASSPMDGTGIREQYF. The CDR3 coding sequence is TGTGCCAGCAGCCCGATGGACGGGACAGGGATTCGCGAGCAGTACTTC.

V gene TRBV7-3 combines with J gene TRBJ2-1; D might be TRBD2 (5 bases). The CDR3 sequence is 16 residues long. Germline-derived CDR1 and CDR2 are SGHTA and FQGTGA. Trimming removed 5 bases from V and 1 base from J, with 15 bases in between. The CDR3 nucleotides read TGTGCCAGCAGCCGCTGGGTAGCGTCATCCTACAATGAGCAGTTCTTC. Translating it yields CASSRWVASSYNEQFF. The full variable domain, in which reference TRBV7-3 and TRBJ2-1 provide the parts outside the CDR3, is GAGVSQTPSNKVTEKGKYVELRCDPISGHTALYWYRQSLGQGPEFLIYFQGTGAADDSGLPNDRFFAVRPEGSVSTLKIQRTERGDSAVYLCASSRWVASSYNEQFFGPGTRLTVL.

The gene calls are TRBV5-1 and TRBJ2-5; TRBD2 aligns across 7 bases. Germline CDR1 is SGHRS and CDR2 is YFSETQ. Germline trimming cut 4 bases from V and 2 bases from J; bases unmatched to any gene: 5. This CDR3 spans 14 amino acids. CDR3 coding DNA: TGCGCCAGCAGCCGGGGGGAGATTCAAGAGACCCAGTACTTC. It yields the protein CASSRGEIQETQYF.

This sequence joins TRBV7-3 and TRBJ1-1, with D maybe TRBD1 (6 bases). Trimming stripped 8 bases from V and 0 bases from J, with 13 bases between. The CDR3 is 14 residues long. Germline CDR1 reads SGHTA; CDR2 reads FQGTGA. The chain's CDR3 is CASGETGMNTEAFF. The DNA for the CDR3 is TGTGCCAGCGGGGAGACAGGTATGAACACTGAAGCTTTCTTT.

The V and J genes are TRBV11-2 and TRBJ2-7; 7 positions match TRBD2. After removal of 5 bases from V and 3 bases from J, the junction contained 13 bases not matched to a gene. Per the germline V gene, CDR1 is SGHAT and CDR2 is FQNNGV. This CDR3 contains 16 residues. The CDR3 region has the DNA TGTGCCAGCAGCCCAAGACTGAGCGGGATCAACTACGAGCAGTACTTC. Its translation is CASSPRLSGINYEQYF.

The chain has TRBV19 and TRBJ2-7, with 13 nucleotides matching TRBD2. Germline V gives CDR1 LNHDA, CDR2 SQIVND (reference sequence). V lost 3 bases to trimming and J lost 5 bases; unmatched junction nucleotides: 4. The CDR3 runs to 15 residues. In DNA form, the CDR3 reads TGTGCCAGTAGTATCCTACTAGCGGGAGGGCACGAGCAGTACTTC. It translates to CASSILLAGGHEQYF.

The gene calls are TRBV6-2 or TRBV6-3 and TRBJ2-1; D perhaps matches TRBD1 (5 bases). The CDR3 is made up of 13 amino acids. Germline assignment: CDR1 MNHEY and CDR2 SVGEGT. The ends were cut back, 0 bases at V and 10 bases at J, with 10 bases in the middle. The CDR3 is CASSYSRGLEQFF. DNA for the CDR3: TGTGCCAGCAGTTACTCTAGGGGCTTGGAGCAGTTCTTC.

This clone was counted a single time. J is TRBJ2-1 and V is TRBV28, with TRBD1 matching 7 bases. This CDR3 has 17 residues. V lost 5 bases, J lost 1 base, and 11 bases stayed unmatched. Germline CDR1 MDHEN, CDR2 SYDVKM. CDR3 sequence: CASSGIRQGLSYNEQFF. In DNA, the CDR3 is TGTGCCAGCAGTGGGATCAGACAGGGATTGTCCTACAATGAGCAGTTCTTC.

The chain has TRBV7-9 and TRBJ2-1, with 8 bases matching TRBD2. CDR3 length: 16 amino acids. The V segment lost 5 bases and the J segment 6 bases; nucleotides outside the gene matches: 12. CDR1 is SEHNR, CDR2 FQNEAQ, per germline (reference sequence). The CDR3 is CASSLGRGGPGNEQFF. As DNA, the CDR3 is TGTGCCAGCAGCCTGGGCCGGGGGGGACCTGGCAATGAGCAGTTCTTC.

The chain uses TRBV15 and TRBJ2-1; a weak D match, TRBD2 (5 bases). The CDR3 is 15 amino acids. CDR1 and CDR2 (germline): LNHNV, YYDKDF (reference sequence). V lost 0 bases and J 9 bases, leaving 15 bases between the germline ends. CDR3: CATSREKTRWGEQFF. In DNA form, the CDR3 reads TGTGCCACCAGCAGAGAAAAAACTAGATGGGGTGAGCAGTTCTTC.

There are a few counts of this clone. V is TRBV19 and J is TRBJ1-6; unclear D gene. Germline loops: CDR1 LNHDA, CDR2 SQIVND (reference sequence). The CDR3 has 15 amino acids. With 5 bases removed from V and 4 bases from J, the gap between germline ends came to 12 bases. The CDR3 reads CASSWRVGYNSPLHF. CDR3 nucleotides: TGTGCCAGTAGTTGGAGGGTTGGTTATAATTCACCCCTCCACTTT.

J is TRBJ1-5 and V is TRBV5-4; D uncertain. V lost 4 bases to trimming and J lost 9 bases, with 11 bases between them. This CDR3 is 12 amino acids long. Germline V CDR1 and CDR2: SGHNT, YYREEE (reference sequence). The CDR3 reads CASSRDSGPQHF. In DNA form, the CDR3 reads TGTGCCAGCAGCCGCGACTCGGGGCCCCAGCATTTT.

V and J are TRBV15 and TRBJ1-6; maybe TRBD1 (5 bases). Trimming shortened V by 0 bases and J by 6 bases, and 9 bases separated the two germline ends. Germline CDR1 and CDR2: LNHNV and YYDKDF (reference sequence). The CDR3 spans 15 residues. CDR3 residues: CATSRDYDSNSPLHF. The CDR3 DNA reads TGTGCCACCAGCAGAGATTACGACAGTAATTCACCCCTCCACTTT. The complete variable domain, with remaining parts taken from reference TRBV15 and TRBJ1-6, reads DAMVIQNPRYQVTQFGKPVTLSCSQTLNHNVMYWYQQKSSQAPKLLFHYYDKDFNNEADTPDNFQSRRPNTSFCFLDIRSPGLGDTAMYLCATSRDYDSNSPLHFGNGTRLTVT.

This sequence joins TRBV7-9 and TRBJ1-3, with D uncertain. The V end lost 5 bases, the J end lost 3 bases, and 14 bases lay between the germline ends. The germline V gene encodes CDR1 SEHNR and CDR2 FQNEAQ (reference sequence). The CDR3 covers 15 residues. This chain's CDR3 is CASSPQAAGGNTIYF. As DNA, the CDR3 is TGTGCCAGCAGCCCCCAGGCCGCGGGTGGAAACACCATATATTTT.

The rearrangement links TRBV7-9 to TRBJ2-5; maybe TRBD1 (6 bases). V dropped 5 bases and J dropped 2 bases, with 15 bases sitting between them. This CDR3 contains 15 residues. CDR1 and CDR2 (germline): SEHNR, FQNEAQ (reference sequence). The CDR3 sequence: CASSPQGWSQETQYF. CDR3 coding DNA: TGTGCCAGCAGCCCACAGGGTTGGAGTCAAGAGACCCAGTACTTC.

The chain recombines TRBV10-3 with TRBJ1-2, with D perhaps TRBD1 (6 bases). The CDR3 sequence is 13 residues long. Trimming took 3 bases from V and 8 from J, leaving 13 bases between them. Germline CDR1 ENHRY, CDR2 SYGVKD. CDR3 in DNA: TGTGCCATCAGTGAAGGGCAGGGGTACGGCTACACCTTC. Protein: CAISEGQGYGYTF.

The V call is TRBV15, the J call TRBJ1-2; TRBD1 is a possible D gene (6 bases). The CDR3 is made up of 15 amino acids. Per germline, CDR1 LNHNV and CDR2 YYDKDF (reference sequence). Trimming removed 0 bases from V and 4 bases from J, with 12 bases in between. CDR3 in DNA: TGTGCCACCAGCAGAGATCAGGCCAGGGGCTATGGCTACACCTTC. This translates into CATSRDQARGYGYTF.

Only a few counts were recorded for this clone. The V call is TRBV2, the J call TRBJ1-5; D call uncertain. V lost 4 bases, J lost 2 bases, and 12 bases lay in between. Germline values: CDR1 SNHLY, CDR2 FYNNEI. This CDR3 comprises 15 residues. The CDR3 nucleotides read TGTGCCAGCAGTGGAGGAGGCCGGGGCAATCAGCCCCAGCATTTT. Amino acids: CASSGGGRGNQPQHF.

The chain carries TRBV20-1 and TRBJ2-1; 7 bases match TRBD2. CDR1 is DFQATT, CDR2 SNEGSKA, per germline (reference sequence). The CDR3 runs to 16 residues. V shed 3 bases and J 10 bases; nucleotides not matched to a gene: 18. DNA for the CDR3: TGCAGTGCTAGTGATCCCCAGGGAGGGCCGGGGAAGGAGCAGTTCTTC. It specifies CSASDPQGGPGKEQFF.

This chain uses TRBV6-5 with TRBJ1-5, with D possibly TRBD1 on 5 matching bases. This CDR3 is built from 13 residues. Trimming removed 4 bases from V and 3 bases from J, with 7 bases in between. The V gene's germline CDR1 is MNHEY and CDR2 SVGAGI. The CDR3 protein is CASSWGPNQPQHF. In DNA, the CDR3 is TGTGCCAGCAGTTGGGGCCCCAATCAGCCCCAGCATTTT.